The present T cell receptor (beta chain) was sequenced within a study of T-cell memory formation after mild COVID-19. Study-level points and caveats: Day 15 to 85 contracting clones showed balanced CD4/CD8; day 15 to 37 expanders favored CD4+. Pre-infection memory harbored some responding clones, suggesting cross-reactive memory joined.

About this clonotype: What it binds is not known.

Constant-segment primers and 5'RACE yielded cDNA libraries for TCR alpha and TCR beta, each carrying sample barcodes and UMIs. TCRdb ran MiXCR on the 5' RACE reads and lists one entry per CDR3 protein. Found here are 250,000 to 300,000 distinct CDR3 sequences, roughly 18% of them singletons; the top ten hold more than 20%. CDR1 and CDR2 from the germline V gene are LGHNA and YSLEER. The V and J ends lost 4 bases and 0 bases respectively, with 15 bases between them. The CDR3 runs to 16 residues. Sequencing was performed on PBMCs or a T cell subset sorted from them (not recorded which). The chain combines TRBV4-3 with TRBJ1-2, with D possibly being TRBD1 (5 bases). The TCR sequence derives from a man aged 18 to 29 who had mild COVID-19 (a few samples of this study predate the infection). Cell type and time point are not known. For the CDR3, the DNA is TGCGCCAGCAGCCGGGGGAGCACAGCCCCTAACTATGGCTACACCTTC. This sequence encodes CASSRGSTAPNYGYTF.